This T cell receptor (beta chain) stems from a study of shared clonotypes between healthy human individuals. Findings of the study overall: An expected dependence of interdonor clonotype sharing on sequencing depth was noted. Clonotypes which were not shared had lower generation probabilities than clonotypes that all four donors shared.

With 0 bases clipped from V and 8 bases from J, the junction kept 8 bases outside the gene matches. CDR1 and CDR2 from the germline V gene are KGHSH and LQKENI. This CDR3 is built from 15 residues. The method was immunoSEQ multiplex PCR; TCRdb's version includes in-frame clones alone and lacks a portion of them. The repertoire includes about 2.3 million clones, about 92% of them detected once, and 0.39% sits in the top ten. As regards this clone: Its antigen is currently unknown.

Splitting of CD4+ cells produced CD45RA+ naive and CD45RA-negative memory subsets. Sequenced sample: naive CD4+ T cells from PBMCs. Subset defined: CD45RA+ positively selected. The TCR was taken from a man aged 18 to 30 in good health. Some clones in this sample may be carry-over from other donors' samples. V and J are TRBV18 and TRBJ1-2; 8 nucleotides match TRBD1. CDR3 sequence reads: CASSPPDRAEGGYTF. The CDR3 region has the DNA TGTGCCAGCTCACCACCGGACAGGGCCGAGGGGGGCTACACCTTC.